This entry features one T cell receptor beta chain sequence. This CDR3 region has 13 residues. V was shortened by 8 bases and J by 3 bases, with 13 bases between the two germline ends. Germline assignment: CDR1 MNHEY and CDR2 SVGEGT. TCRdb reprocessed the RT-PCR reads with MiXCR, giving one entry per CDR3 protein. The table records hundreds of thousands of distinct CDR3 sequences, 11% to 15% of them present only once. The sample taken for sequencing was memory CD4+ T cells from blood. This TCR derives from a female donor in good health, serving as a healthy control. This chain joins TRBV6-2 or TRBV6-3 and TRBJ1-2, with D unclear. The CDR3 coding sequence is TGTGCCAGCGAGAGAGGTCGGTACTATGGCTACACCTTC. The encoded protein is CASERGRYYGYTF.